The sample holds a few counts of the clone carrying this T cell receptor (beta chain). This record comes from a study of blood T cell repertoires in COVID-19. Study background: Samples of COVID-19 (acute and convalescent) were obtained from the United States, Italy and Spain. PBMCs, B-cell-depleted T cells, or T cells provided the cDNA or gDNA that made up the material.

The V and J ends lost 6 bases and 3 bases respectively, with 14 bases between them. The CDR3 has 13 amino acids. Germline lookup yields CDR1 SQVTM and CDR2 ANQGSEA. Authors' processing steps: Amplifying reference gene primers gave estimates of nucleated cell counts. TCRdb's table, derived via immunoSEQ multiplex PCR, lists solely in-frame clones and lacks some. V and J calls plus clone size are reproduced from that table; the DNA served to infer D and trimming. The profile covers more than 100,000 clones, with 84% appearing a single time and around 1.4% taken by the ten largest. The specimen sequenced was peripheral blood. The V gene is TRBV29-1, the J gene TRBJ1-1; maybe TRBD1 (5 bases). The receptor's source is a man in his sixties with acute or convalescent COVID-19. DNA for the CDR3: TGCAGCGTGTCAAGGGGCCCGGACACTGAAGCTTTCTTT. Translation gives CSVSRGPDTEAFF.